This T cell receptor (beta chain) was obtained from a study of tissue T cells after allogeneic stem cell transplantation. Overall study: Several unmodified and three CD34-selected T-cell-depleted grafts went to graft-versus-host disease patients.

Profiling relied on immunoSEQ multiplex PCR, and the TCRdb table lists in-frame clones only, not all of them. The sample shows roughly 3,100 clones, approximately 64% of them seen only once. The study, taken as a whole, reports: Few T cell clones were shared across patients, but motif clusters showed tissue-specific shared signatures. TCR repertoires tracked anatomic similarity, regardless of disease or transplant status.

Germline CDR1 is KGHSH and CDR2 is LQKENI. The CDR3 contains 13 residues. V lost 4 bases and J lost 0, with 6 bases in between. The sample holds one count of this clone. The target antigen is unknown. Adult allogeneic hematopoietic cell transplant recipients with steroid-refractory graft-versus-host disease were prospectively enrolled for research autopsy. All graft-versus-host disease patients had gastrointestinal involvement and received several lines of directed therapy. This TCR derives from a male patient aged 60 or older with steroid-refractory graft-versus-host disease after an allogeneic stem cell transplant. The T cells may come from the graft donor. This sample comprised descending colon tissue, obtained at autopsy. The chain uses TRBV18 and TRBJ1-2, with D perhaps TRBD1 (6 bases). The CDR3, as DNA: TGTGCCAGCTCACAGGGGGCTAACTATGGCTACACCTTC. Translation: CASSQGANYGYTF.